The 32 T cell receptor beta chains below come from one sample, sequenced in a study of blood T cells in healthy people across ages (dated by TCRdb to 2015 to 2017). Receptor amplification or capture employed 5' RACE. For sequencing, an Illumina HiSeq 2500 was employed. The second PCR ran for roughly 7 to 12 cycles and used a J-beta primer mix along with a sample-barcoded 5' primer. The raw public data were reprocessed by TCRdb itself: fastp quality trimming at Q25, MiXCR clonotype calling, in-frame beta chains only. Every CDR3 protein is listed once, alongside the most common genes and DNA of its rows. The sample contains 700,000 to 850,000 distinct CDR3 sequences, 50% to 65% of them found a single time. The ten top clones hold 41% of the sample. Sequenced sample: blood. The receptors shown here come from an elderly man in good health.

This clonotype was observed once. The chain joins TRBV24-1 to TRBJ2-1; D uncertain. The V and J ends lost 3 bases and 10 bases respectively, with 9 bases between them. The germline gives CDR1 KGHDR, CDR2 SFDVKD. CDR3 length: 12 amino acids. CDR3 bases: TGTGCCACCAGTGATCCCGGGCAGGAGCAGTTCTTC. It translates to CATSDPGQEQFF.

The rearrangement joins TRBV20-1 to TRBJ2-1, with 7 bases that match TRBD1. CDR1 and CDR2 (germline): DFQATT, SNEGSKA (reference sequence). The trim removed 6 bases at V and 8 bases at J, leaving 13 bases unmatched. The CDR3 extends over 14 amino acids. The CDR3 loop is CSADFGTERHEQFF. The CDR3 nucleotides read TGCAGTGCAGACTTCGGGACAGAAAGACATGAGCAGTTCTTC.

The sample holds many counts of this clonotype. This chain links TRBV6-1 with TRBJ2-7; maybe TRBD1 (5 bases). V lost 8 bases and J 6 bases, leaving 11 bases between the germline ends. Germline CDR1 and CDR2: MNHNS and SASEGT. CDR3 length equals 11 residues. DNA for the CDR3: TGTGCCAGCGGGGCGTGGGGCGAGCAGTACTTC. Translated: CASGAWGEQYF.

The V call is TRBV20-1, the J call TRBJ2-5, with D possibly TRBD2 on 6 matching bases. Germline loops: CDR1 DFQATT, CDR2 SNEGSKA (reference sequence). Trimming took off 3 bases at V and 7 bases at J, with 21 bases between the two ends. The CDR3 extends over 15 amino acids. As DNA, the CDR3 is TGCAGTGCTAGTGGGTTAGCGGAAATGTACTGGACCCAGTACTTC. It yields the protein CSASGLAEMYWTQYF.

This clonotype came up a few times. This CDR3 reads CSATGRSEQYF. The CDR3, as DNA: TGCAGTGCCACCGGGCGATCCGAGCAGTACTTC. The chain couples TRBV20-1 to TRBJ2-7; D remains ambiguous. The V gene lost 6 bases and the J gene lost 6 bases, with 12 bases spanning the gap. This CDR3 has 11 residues. Germline V lookup: CDR1 DFQATT, CDR2 SNEGSKA (reference sequence).

The V gene is TRBV5-1, the J gene TRBJ2-1; D tentatively fits TRBD1 or TRBD2 (5 bases each). The V end was cut by 4 bases, the J end by 15 bases, with 17 bases between. The CDR3 is made up of 12 amino acids. CDR1 and CDR2 from the germline V gene are SGHRS and YFSETQ. The CDR3 here is CASSPPGPQPFF. The CDR3 region has the DNA TGCGCCAGCAGCCCACCGGGACCTCAGCCGTTCTTC.

V and J are TRBV29-1 and TRBJ2-1, with unresolved D. The germline V gene encodes CDR1 SQVTM and CDR2 ANQGSEA. The CDR3 contains 11 residues. Between the trimmed V and J ends, which lost 6 bases and 4 bases, there was a span of 7 bases. CDR3 sequence reads: CSVENYNEQFF. As DNA, the CDR3 is TGCAGCGTAGAGAATTACAATGAGCAGTTCTTC.

This chain connects TRBV2 to TRBJ2-7; 9 positions match TRBD2. There are 16 residues in the CDR3. V lost 6 bases to trimming and J lost 4 bases; unmatched junction nucleotides: 13. Per the germline V gene, CDR1 is SNHLY and CDR2 is FYNNEI. CDR3: CASREPGLAGRYEQYF. In DNA form, the CDR3 reads TGTGCCAGCAGAGAGCCGGGGCTAGCGGGAAGGTACGAGCAGTACTTC.

This clonotype was detected only a few times. The rearrangement uses TRBV6-2 or TRBV6-3 and TRBJ2-3, with 9 bases that match TRBD1. CDR3 length: 16 residues. With 6 bases clipped from V and 4 bases from J, the junction kept 11 bases outside the gene matches. CDR1 and CDR2 (germline): MNHEY, SVGEGT. As DNA, the CDR3 is TGTGCCAGCAGCTACGGGACAGGGTTTCCTCCAGATACGCAGTATTTT. Encoded protein: CASSYGTGFPPDTQYF.

Details on this clonotype: At one end the junction does not follow the germline gene, possibly because of a read error. This chain links TRBV6-6 with TRBJ2-7, with TRBD1 as a possible D gene (6 bases). The germline CDR1 and CDR2 sequences are MNHNY and SVGAGI (reference sequence). The CDR3 is 15 amino acids. CDR3 nucleotide sequence: TGTACCAGCAGTTACCAGAGGGGGACCAACTACGAGCAGTACTTC. It encodes CTSSYQRGTNYEQYF.

This chain uses TRBV20-1 with TRBJ1-2; maybe TRBD1 (5 bases). The length of the CDR3 is 16 residues. Germline loops: CDR1 DFQATT, CDR2 SNEGSKA (reference sequence). CDR3 bases: TGCAGGAACAAGTATAAGGGGCCCATACTCGATTATGGCTACACCTTC. This codes for CRNKYKGPILDYGYTF.

This clonotype was observed a handful of times. Here the CDR3 DNA reads TGTGCCAGCTCGGTCGGGGGAGGGCCTCCAGATACGCAGTATTTT. Its translation: CASSVGGGPPDTQYF. The rearrangement links TRBV6-5 to TRBJ2-3; the match to TRBD2 covers 7 bases. The trim removed 8 bases at V and 4 bases at J, leaving 12 bases unmatched. The CDR3 is 15 residues long. In germline, CDR1 is MNHEY, CDR2 SVGAGI.

This clonotype was observed a handful of times. The chain recombines TRBV20-1 with TRBJ2-7; 11 bases are shared with TRBD2. The trim removed 6 bases at V and 4 bases at J, leaving 8 bases unmatched. Per the germline V gene, CDR1 is DFQATT and CDR2 is SNEGSKA (reference sequence). CDR3 length: 14 amino acids. In DNA form, the CDR3 reads TGCAGTGCCCGAACTAGCGGGGGAACTTACGAGCAGTACTTC. Translating gives CSARTSGGTYEQYF.

The V gene is TRBV7-2, the J gene TRBJ2-5; D gene ambiguous. The CDR3 covers 14 residues. Germline-derived CDR1 and CDR2 are SGHTA and FQGNSA. The V end lost 2 bases, the J end lost 1 base, and 8 bases lay between the germline ends. The CDR3, as DNA: TGTGCCAGCAGCTTAAATTCGATCCAAGAGACCCAGTACTTC. It translates to CASSLNSIQETQYF.

In regard to this clonotype: Possible read error: a much larger clone is one base away. CDR3 sequence: CSVGQGLRETQFF. The CDR3 coding sequence is TGCAGCGTTGGACAGGGTTTGCGGGAGACCCAGTTCTTC. V gene TRBV29-1 combines with J gene TRBJ2-1; tentatively, D is TRBD1 or TRBD2 (7 bases each). V was clipped by 4 bases and J by 13 bases, with 20 bases between them. The germline gives CDR1 SQVTM, CDR2 ANQGSEA. The CDR3 runs 13 residues.

The chain is built from TRBV7-2 and TRBJ2-1; 10 bases agree with TRBD2. The V gene's germline CDR1 is SGHTA and CDR2 FQGNSA. The trim removed 2 bases at V and 4 bases at J, leaving 8 bases unmatched. There are 17 residues in the CDR3. The CDR3, as DNA: TGTGCCAGCAGCTTACGCCCGGGACTAGCGCAGTACAATGAGCAGTTCTTC. Protein: CASSLRPGLAQYNEQFF.

This clonotype turned up a few times. The chain links TRBV27 to TRBJ2-7; D call uncertain. V lost 5 bases and J lost 3, with 23 bases in between. Germline V gene lookup returns CDR1 MNHEY and CDR2 SMNVEV (reference sequence). The CDR3 is 17 amino acids. For the CDR3, the DNA is TGTGCCAGCAGTCTACGGGCCCCCTCGAGAGGAATCTACGAGCAGTACTTC. Its translation: CASSLRAPSRGIYEQYF.

Only a few counts were recorded for this clonotype. This chain connects TRBV20-1 to TRBJ2-5, with D possibly being TRBD1 (5 bases). The better agreement between TRBJ2-7 and the DNA end casts doubt on the J call. The CDR3 has 14 amino acids. The germline V gene encodes CDR1 DFQATT and CDR2 SNEGSKA (reference sequence). The CDR3 DNA reads as TGCAGTGCTAGAGATTCCCGGACACCTAGCGAGCAGTACTTC. Its protein product is CSARDSRTPSEQYF.

This clonotype was counted a few times. This chain joins TRBV27 and TRBJ2-7; 9 nucleotides align to TRBD1. Per germline, CDR1 MNHEY and CDR2 SMNVEV (reference sequence). J was trimmed by 3 bases and V by 6 bases; bases with no gene match: 6. CDR3 length equals 14 residues. The CDR3 sequence: CASRGTGSHYEQYF. The CDR3, as DNA: TGTGCCAGCAGGGGGACAGGGAGCCACTACGAGCAGTACTTC.

Notes on this clonotype: A read error is possible here, since a much larger clone lies one base away. The chain uses TRBV29-1 and TRBJ2-4; D gene unclear. Looked up from germline, CDR1 is SQVTM and CDR2 is ANQGSEA. The length of the CDR3 is 15 residues. CDR3 nucleotide sequence: TGCAGCGTTGAAGATACACGGTTAGCCAAAAACATTCATTACTTC. This translates into CSVEDTRLAKNIHYF.

This clonotype has just a few counts. This chain uses TRBV20-1 with TRBJ2-7; 7 bases align to TRBD2. The trim removed 6 bases at V and 0 bases at J, leaving 14 bases unmatched. CDR1 and CDR2 from the germline V gene are DFQATT and SNEGSKA (reference sequence). The length of the CDR3 is 16 residues. The CDR3 DNA reads TGCAGTGCAACAGAAGTCGGCGGGAGTATCTCCTACGAGCAGTACTTC. Amino acids: CSATEVGGSISYEQYF.

The CDR3 here is CATSRGAAGTGELFF. CDR3 nucleotide sequence: TGTGCCACCAGCAGAGGGGCAGCGGGAACCGGGGAGCTGTTTTTT. This sequence joins TRBV15 and TRBJ2-2, with 7 bases that match TRBD2. The V and J ends lost 1 base and 5 bases, in that order; junction bases with no gene match: 4. The CDR3 runs to 15 residues. CDR1 is LNHNV, CDR2 YYDKDF, per germline (reference sequence).

The rearrangement uses TRBV10-3 and TRBJ1-1; D is possibly TRBD1 (6 bases). Germline V gene data show CDR1 as ENHRY and CDR2 as SYGVKD. The CDR3 runs 12 residues. The V end lost 5 bases, the J end lost 5 bases, and 9 bases lay between the germline ends. The CDR3 nucleotides read TGTGCCATCAGTCCCAGGGGAACTGAAGCTTTCTTT. Its protein is CAISPRGTEAFF.

J is TRBJ2-1 and V is TRBV18, with TRBD2 matching over 9 bases. From germline, CDR1 is KGHSH and CDR2 LQKENI. The CDR3 spans 12 residues. V trimming: 6 bases; J trimming: 8 bases; junction bases outside the gene matches: 2. CDR3 coding DNA: TGTGCCAGCTCCATAGCGGGAGATGAGCAGTTCTTC. Translating it yields CASSIAGDEQFF. Based on the CDR3 plus reference TRBV18 and TRBJ2-1, the full variable domain is NAGVMQNPRHLVRRRGQEARLRCSPMKGHSHVYWYRQLPEEGLKFMVYLQKENIIDESGMPKERFSAEFPKEGPSILRIQQVVRGDSAAYFCASSIAGDEQFFGPGTRLTVL.

This chain uses TRBV7-2 with TRBJ2-1, with 9 bases fitting TRBD2. The J call may be faulty, since TRBJ2-7 better matches the DNA end. CDR1 is SGHTA and CDR2 is FQGNSA in the germline V gene. This CDR3 comprises 16 residues. CDR3 coding DNA: TGTGCCAGCAGCTTAGCGTTTAGCGGGAGATACAATGAGCAGTACTTC. It yields the protein CASSLAFSGRYNEQYF.

The chain links TRBV9 to TRBJ2-1, with TRBD2 identical over 8 bases. Unmatched junction bases numbered 4, after V lost 4 bases and J lost 10 bases. This CDR3 has 12 residues. Germline lookup yields CDR1 SGDLS and CDR2 YYNGEE. The DNA for the CDR3 is TGTGCCAGCAGCTACCGGGGGGGAGAGCAGTTCTTC. It is translated as CASSYRGGEQFF.

This clonotype was seen more than once but under ten times. This sequence joins TRBV20-1 and TRBJ2-1; 7 positions match TRBD2. CDR1 is DFQATT and CDR2 is SNEGSKA in the germline V gene (reference sequence). This CDR3 spans 16 amino acids. Trimming cost V 0 bases and J 1 base; bases outside gene matches: 6. CDR3 DNA: TGCAGTGCTAGAGATTTCGGCGGGGGTTCCTACAATGAGCAGTTCTTC. This codes for CSARDFGGGSYNEQFF.

This chain joins TRBV4-2 and TRBJ2-2; D uncertain. Trimming took 2 bases from V and 4 from J, leaving 2 bases between them. Germline V lookup: CDR1 LGHNA, CDR2 YNFKEQ. This CDR3 region has 12 residues. CDR3 sequence (DNA): TGTGCCAGCAGCCAACCCACCGGGGAGCTGTTTTTT. The encoded protein is CASSQPTGELFF.

The rearrangement joins TRBV29-1 to TRBJ1-2; D call uncertain. V was pared by 0 bases and J by 2 bases, with 10 bases between. CDR3 length: 14 residues. Germline V gives CDR1 SQVTM, CDR2 ANQGSEA. The CDR3 loop is CSVEDRQANYGYTF. CDR3 nucleotides: TGCAGCGTTGAAGATCGCCAGGCAAACTATGGCTACACCTTC.

This clonotype turned up a few times. This chain links TRBV6-6 with TRBJ2-1; no definite D call. There are 16 residues in the CDR3. Germline CDR1 reads MNHNY; CDR2 reads SVGAGI (reference sequence). The ends were cut back, 2 bases at V and 7 bases at J, with 18 bases in the middle. In DNA, the CDR3 is TGTGCCAGCAGTTACGGTCGCGGCAGCTTGGGGAATGAGCAGTTCTTC. Its protein product is CASSYGRGSLGNEQFF.

The V gene is TRBV25-1, the J gene TRBJ2-5; no firm D call. This CDR3 comprises 13 residues. CDR1 is MGHDK, CDR2 SYGVNS, per germline. Deletions cut 4 bases from V and 11 bases from J, with 17 bases between. This CDR3 reads CASSVPSRNEQYF. The CDR3, as DNA: TGTGCCAGCAGTGTACCTTCTCGAAATGAGCAGTACTTC.

The chain is built from TRBV12-3 or TRBV12-4 and TRBJ1-5; TRBD1 is a possible D gene (5 bases). This CDR3 region has 14 residues. Trimming removed 3 bases at V and 6 bases at J, with 12 bases between. The CDR3 loop reads CASSFDGAPQPQHF. The CDR3 DNA follows: TGTGCCAGCAGTTTTGACGGGGCCCCTCAGCCCCAGCATTTT.